These T cell receptor beta chains were read from a single sample in a study of OX40 agonist ivuxolimab in advanced cancers. The protocol was immunoSEQ multiplex PCR, while the TCRdb copy is restricted to in-frame clones and leaves out a portion. The sample lists about 100,000 clones, more than 85% occurring once. Specimen: CD4+ or CD8+ T cells sorted from blood, collected in a trial of the OX40 agonist ivuxolimab. The receptors here all came from an adult with an advanced solid tumor such as melanoma, head and neck, liver or kidney cancer. Both conserved end residues are part of each CDR3. The order of the fields is D gene, V gene, CDR3 protein. D genes are given only for firm matches.

TRBD2 | TRBV19 | CASSPPRLAVEETQYF
TRBD1 | TRBV6-1 | CASNGQGAGGNTIYF
- | TRBV18 | CASSPRAGRVNEQFF
- | TRBV7-7 | CASSLIAWGETQYF
- | TRBV5-1 | CASSLDSRNQPQHF
- | TRBV9 | CASSVGPGAGNTIYF
- | TRBV27 | CASSPARISTDTQYF
- | TRBV4-3 | CASSQERGHTDTQYF
TRBD1 | TRBV5-6 | CASSYWDRGDSPLHF
- | TRBV15 | CATSRDLGRGNEPQHF
TRBD2 | TRBV7-3 | CASSLIGSGSSYNEQFF
- | TRBV16 | CASSPLTGYTF
- | TRBV10-2 | CASRDATNEKLFF
TRBD1 | TRBV6-5 | CASRGRQGSDTQYF
TRBD1 | TRBV6-1 | CASSAGTGWAKNIQYF
- | TRBV21-1 | CASSTPGTVYEQYF
- | TRBV7-9 | CASSKNNEQFF
TRBD1 | TRBV4-1 | CASSQPGQGRSGANVLTF
- | TRBV7-2 | CASSFTGKDTQYF
- | TRBV6-1 | CASSYTGITEAFF
- | TRBV28 | CASTRTASSSYNEQFF
- | TRBV5-5 | CASSFSRNYGYTF
TRBD2 | TRBV28 | CASTPGRVSYEQYF
TRBD2 | TRBV18 | CASSPGTSGGELFF
- | TRBV7-2 | CASSLVSGAIYNEQFF
- | TRBV4-2 | CASSREMGASETQYF
- | TRBV7-9 | CASSRRSGYTNEQFF
- | TRBV28 | CASSLLGGSAFF
- | TRBV27 | CASSSTSGRVPSGRGKYSFEQYF
TRBD2 | TRBV7-3 | CASSLRAGVNYEQYF
- | TRBV28 | CASSFSGGAAYGYTF
- | TRBV2 | CASSEARTPLGTQYF
- | TRBV6-6 | CASSYQGGAQYF
- | TRBV11-3 | CASSLELGDEQFF
- | TRBV7-3 | CASSPSNTGEQFF
TRBD2 | TRBV27 | CASCRRTSGTFGVLGELFF
- | TRBV19 | CASSVRYNEQFF
TRBD1 | TRBV16 | CASSQSPGGRLGYTF
TRBD1 | TRBV6-4 | CASSSRDRGNEQYF
- | TRBV20-1 | CSVSGYGYTF
- | TRBV6-1 | CASSELGVGFYEQYF
- | TRBV7-2 | CASSRPTAPKAQYF
- | TRBV18 | CASSPIEGEQYF
- | TRBV5-1 | CASSLVSVRNEQFF
TRBD1 | TRBV28 | CASTRDSYGYTF
TRBD1 | TRBV18 | CASSPETGALHQPQHF
TRBD1 | TRBV15 | CATSRIGRGQFEAFF
TRBD1 | TRBV11-2 | CASSLDPTGGFRKQYF
- | TRBV5-4 | CASSRGGNTEAFF
- | TRBV30 | CAWSGLDGFLKQYF
- | TRBV11-3 | CASSLGVFANTGELFF
- | TRBV21-1 | CASSPRDEITYEQYF
- | TRBV6-6 | CASSQAYEQYF
TRBD1 | TRBV28 | CASVSSGTGHYGYTF
- | TRBV6-5 | CASSAGSGQPQHF
- | TRBV2 | CASRGTFNYGYTF
- | TRBV5-8 | CASSLGDQPQHF